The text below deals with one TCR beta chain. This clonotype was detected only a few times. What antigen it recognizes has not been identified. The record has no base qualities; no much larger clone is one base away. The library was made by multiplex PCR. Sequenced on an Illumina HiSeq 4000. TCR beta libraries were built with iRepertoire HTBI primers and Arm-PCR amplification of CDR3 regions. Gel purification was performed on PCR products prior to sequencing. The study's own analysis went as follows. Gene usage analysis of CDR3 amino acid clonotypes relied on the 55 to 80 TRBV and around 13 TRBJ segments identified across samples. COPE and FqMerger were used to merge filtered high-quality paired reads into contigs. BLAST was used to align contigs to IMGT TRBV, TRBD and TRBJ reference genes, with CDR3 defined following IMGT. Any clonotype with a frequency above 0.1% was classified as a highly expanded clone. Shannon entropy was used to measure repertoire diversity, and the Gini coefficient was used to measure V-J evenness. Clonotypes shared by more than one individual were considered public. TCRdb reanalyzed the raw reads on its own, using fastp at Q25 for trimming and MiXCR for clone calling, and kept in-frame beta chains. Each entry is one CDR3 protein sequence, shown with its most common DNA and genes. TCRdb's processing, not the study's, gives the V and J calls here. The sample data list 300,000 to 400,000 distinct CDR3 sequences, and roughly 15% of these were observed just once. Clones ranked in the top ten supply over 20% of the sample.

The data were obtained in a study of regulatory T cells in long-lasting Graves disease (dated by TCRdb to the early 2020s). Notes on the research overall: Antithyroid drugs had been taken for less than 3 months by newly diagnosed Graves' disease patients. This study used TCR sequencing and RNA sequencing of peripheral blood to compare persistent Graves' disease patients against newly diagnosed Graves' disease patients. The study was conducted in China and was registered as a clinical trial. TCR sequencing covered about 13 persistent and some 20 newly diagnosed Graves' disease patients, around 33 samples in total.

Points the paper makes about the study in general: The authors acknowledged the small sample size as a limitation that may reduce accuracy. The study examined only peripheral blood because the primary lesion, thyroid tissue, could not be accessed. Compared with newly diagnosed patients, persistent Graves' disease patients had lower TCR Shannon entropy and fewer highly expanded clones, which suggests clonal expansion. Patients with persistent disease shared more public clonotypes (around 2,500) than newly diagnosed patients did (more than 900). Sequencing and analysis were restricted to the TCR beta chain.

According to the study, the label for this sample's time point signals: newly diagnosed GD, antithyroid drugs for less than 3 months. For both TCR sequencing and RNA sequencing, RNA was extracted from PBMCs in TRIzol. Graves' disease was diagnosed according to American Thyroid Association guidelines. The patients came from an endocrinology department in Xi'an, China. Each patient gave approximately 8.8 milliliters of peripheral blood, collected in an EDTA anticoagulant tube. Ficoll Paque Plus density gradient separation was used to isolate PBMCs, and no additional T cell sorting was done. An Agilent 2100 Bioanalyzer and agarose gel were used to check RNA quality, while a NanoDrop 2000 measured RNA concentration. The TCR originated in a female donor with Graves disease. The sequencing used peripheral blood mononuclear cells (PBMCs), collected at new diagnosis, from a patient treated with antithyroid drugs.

The nucleotides read TGTGCCAGCAGTATCGACAGCTCCACTGAAGCTTTCTTT. This gives the protein CASSIDSSTEAFF. The sequence is built from TRBV2 and TRBJ1-1; tentative D gene TRBD1, with 5 bases matching. From cysteine to phenylalanine, the CDR3 is 13 amino acids long. This entry keeps only the CDR3 DNA: 39 bases, framed from base 1. CDR1 and CDR2 are drawn from the germline V gene: SNHLY, FYNNEI. A distance of 11 bases separates the germline ends of V and J, which lose 5 bases and 4 bases respectively.